Listed below are T cell receptor beta chains from one sample, sequenced in a study of cytomegalovirus exposure and HLA in healthy donors. Some clones are missing from TCRdb's copy, which holds only in-frame ones; the method was immunoSEQ multiplex PCR. The table lists 150,000 to 200,000 clones, 75% to 85% of them singletons. Sequenced input: PBMCs. Receptors were obtained from a woman younger than 30 in good health and CMV-seronegative. CDR3s include the opening cysteine and the closing phenylalanine or tryptophan. D genes are given only for firm matches. Some rows have no size entry. The others give once, few or many, or a class for an expanded clone.

>TRBJ1-2|NA|TRBV2|NA
CASSEDFRSTVYGYTF
TGTGCCAGCAGTGAAGATTTCAGAAGTACAGTCTATGGCTACACCTTC
>TRBJ2-2|NA|TRBV28|TRBD2
CASRGLAGGGELFF
TGTGCCAGCAGAGGACTAGCGGGGGGCGGGGAGCTGTTTTTT
>TRBJ2-7|NA|TRBV15|TRBD2
CATSSDELAGATSLLF
TGTGCCACCAGCAGCGATGAGCTAGCGGGAGCAACGAGCTTACTATTC
>TRBJ1-1|NA|TRBV5-1|NA
CASSLRVGGMTEAFF
TGCGCCAGCAGCTTGAGAGTGGGGGGGATGACTGAAGCTTTCTTT
>TRBJ2-6|NA|TRBV30|TRBD1
CAWSVVWDRAGANVLTF
TGCGCCTGGAGTGTAGTGTGGGACAGGGCCGGGGCCAACGTCCTGACTTTC
>TRBJ2-3|once|TRBV19|NA
CATLLTDTQYF
TGTGCCACCCTTCTCACAGATACGCAGTATTTT
>TRBJ2-1|NA|TRBV5-1|TRBD2
CASSLEVSGFFNEQFF
TGCGCCAGCAGCTTGGAGGTTAGCGGGTTCTTCAATGAGCAGTTCTTC
>TRBJ2-5|NA|TRBV9|NA
CASSVRSRETQYF
TGTGCCAGCAGCGTACGGAGTCGGGAGACCCAGTACTTC
>TRBJ1-1|NA|TRBV18|NA
CASSLLSGGENTEAFF
TGTGCCAGCTCACTCTTAAGCGGGGGCGAGAACACTGAAGCTTTCTTT
>TRBJ2-3|once|TRBV2|TRBD2
CASSGIAGDGTDTQYF
TGTGCCAGCAGTGGTATAGCGGGGGACGGCACAGATACGCAGTATTTT
>TRBJ2-5|NA|TRBV12-5|TRBD1
CGTGQGGETQYF
TGTGGCACGGGACAGGGCGGAGAGACCCAGTACTTC
>TRBJ2-2|NA|TRBV5-5|NA
CAGRQFTTGELFF
TGTGCCGGTCGACAGTTCACCACCGGGGAGCTGTTTTTT
>TRBJ1-3|NA|TRBV6-5|NA
CASSLAGIGNTIYF
TGTGCCAGCAGTCTTGCGGGGATCGGAAACACCATATATTTT
>TRBJ1-1|few|TRBV5-8|TRBD1
CASSSGTGGTEAFF
TGTGCCAGCAGCTCCGGGACAGGGGGCACTGAAGCTTTCTTT
>TRBJ1-1|NA|TRBV2|NA
CASRLSLNTEAFF
TGTGCCAGCAGACTAAGTCTGAACACTGAAGCTTTCTTT
>TRBJ2-2|NA|TRBV2|NA
CASSVGGRPGELFF
TGTGCCAGCAGTGTGGGGGGGCGCCCCGGGGAGCTGTTTTTT
>TRBJ1-1|NA|TRBV9|NA
CASSVALITGFPNTEAFF
TGTGCCAGCAGCGTAGCTCTCATAACCGGGTTTCCGAACACTGAAGCTTTCTTT
>TRBJ1-2|once|TRBV6-5|NA
CASSSATDFFTGYTF
TGTGCCAGCAGTTCCGCGACGGACTTTTTTACTGGCTACACCTTC
>TRBJ1-1|NA|TRBV5-8|TRBD1
CASSLAAGGGLMNTEAFF
TGTGCCAGCAGCTTGGCGGCAGGGGGCGGACTTATGAACACTGAAGCTTTCTTT
>TRBJ2-3|NA|TRBV6-5|TRBD2
CASSSGLAGVMGTQYF
TGTGCCAGCAGTTCTGGACTAGCGGGAGTAATGGGTACGCAGTATTTT
>TRBJ1-2|NA|TRBV7-9|NA
CASSSSLSSVDGYTF
TGTGCCAGCAGCTCGAGCTTGAGCAGCGTAGATGGCTACACCTTC
>TRBJ2-1|once|TRBV5-1|TRBD2
CASSWGPNLAAFDEQFF
TGCGCCAGCAGCTGGGGCCCCAACCTAGCGGCCTTCGATGAGCAGTTCTTC
>TRBJ1-2|NA|TRBV6-5|TRBD1
CASRQTGDYGYTF
TGTGCCAGCAGACAGACAGGGGATTATGGCTACACCTTC
>TRBJ1-1|NA|TRBV28|NA
CASILRPPETEAFF
TGTGCCAGCATCTTGCGACCTCCGGAGACTGAAGCTTTCTTT
>TRBJ2-1|NA|TRBV11-3|TRBD2
CASSLSSGRYNEQFF
TGTGCCAGCAGCTTGTCCAGCGGGAGGTACAATGAGCAGTTCTTC
>TRBJ2-7|NA|TRBV29-1|NA
CSVGTATIADSYEQYF
TGCAGCGTTGGGACAGCCACCATCGCGGACTCCTACGAGCAGTACTTC
>TRBJ2-3|few|TRBV5-1|NA
CASSTQVTATDTQYF
TGCGCCAGCAGCACCCAGGTCACGGCCACAGATACGCAGTATTTT
>TRBJ1-4|few|TRBV6-1|NA
CATSYNEKLFF
TGTGCCACCTCTTATAATGAAAAACTGTTTTTT
>TRBJ1-1|NA|TRBV5-4|TRBD1
CASSLGTGAEAFF
TGTGCCAGCAGCTTGGGGACAGGGGCTGAAGCTTTCTTT
>TRBJ1-1|NA|TRBV7-9|TRBD1
CASSLQGDTEAFF
TGTGCCAGCAGCTTACAGGGGGACACTGAAGCTTTCTTT
>TRBJ2-7|NA|TRBV7-6|NA
CASSLGGVYEQYF
TGTGCCAGCAGCTTGGGCGGGGTCTACGAGCAGTACTTC
>TRBJ1-1|NA|TRBV6-5|NA
CASSRNRVATEAFF
TGTGCCAGCAGTAGAAACAGGGTAGCCACTGAAGCTTTCTTT
>TRBJ1-1|NA|TRBV7-9|NA
CASSLTGLGEAFF
TGTGCCAGCAGCTTAACAGGGCTGGGTGAAGCTTTCTTT
>TRBJ1-5|NA|TRBV6-5|TRBD1
CASSRTGTQPQHF
TGTGCCAGCAGTAGGACAGGGACTCAGCCCCAGCATTTT
>TRBJ2-7|once|TRBV28|NA
CATTGARYEQYF
TGTGCCACCACTGGGGCGAGATACGAGCAGTACTTC
>TRBJ2-5|NA|TRBV28|TRBD2
CASSLFFGTSGSGETQYF
TGTGCCAGCAGTTTATTTTTCGGGACTAGCGGGAGTGGAGAGACCCAGTACTTC
>TRBJ2-1|NA|TRBV13|TRBD2
CASSSGTSGRSNEQFF
TGTGCCAGCAGCTCCGGGACTAGCGGGAGGAGCAATGAGCAGTTCTTC
>TRBJ1-4|NA|TRBV28|TRBD1
CASGQGMEKLFF
TGTGCCAGCGGACAGGGGATGGAAAAACTGTTTTTT
>TRBJ2-5|few|TRBV5-1|NA
CASRLGSLAQETQYF
TGCGCCAGCAGACTGGGGTCTCTAGCCCAAGAGACCCAGTACTTC
>TRBJ2-7|NA|TRBV18|TRBD1
CASSTTGGRNEQYF
TGTGCCAGCTCAACGACAGGGGGAAGAAACGAGCAGTACTTC
>TRBJ2-3|NA|TRBV2|TRBD2
CASSEDRLAGIGDTQYF
TGTGCCAGCAGTGAAGACCGACTAGCGGGGATCGGGGATACGCAGTATTTT
>TRBJ2-3|NA|TRBV30|NA
CAWSKGQSTDTQYF
TGTGCCTGGAGCAAGGGGCAGAGCACAGATACGCAGTATTTT
>TRBJ1-1|NA|TRBV7-9|NA
CASSLGMSGWTEAFF
TGTGCCAGCAGCTTAGGTATGTCAGGGTGGACTGAAGCTTTCTTT
>TRBJ2-7|NA|TRBV9|TRBD2
CASSAGLAGSYEQYF
TGTGCCAGCAGCGCCGGACTAGCGGGATCGTACGAGCAGTACTTC
>TRBJ2-2|NA|TRBV7-9|TRBD2
CASRIPGLGTGELFF
TGTGCCAGCAGAATACCGGGACTAGGCACCGGGGAGCTGTTTTTT
>TRBJ2-1|NA|TRBV5-5|NA
CASSLAVVLLYNEQFF
TGTGCCAGCAGCTTGGCCGTCGTACTCCTCTACAATGAGCAGTTCTTC
>TRBJ1-4|NA|TRBV29-1|TRBD1
CSVGDRVEKLFF
TGCAGCGTAGGGGACAGGGTTGAAAAACTGTTTTTT
>TRBJ1-1|NA|TRBV10-3|NA
CAITFEENTEAFF
TGTGCCATCACCTTTGAGGAGAACACTGAAGCTTTCTTT
>TRBJ2-7|NA|TRBV5-4|NA
CASRDIGQFTNEQYF
TGTGCCAGCAGGGACATCGGACAGTTCACTAACGAGCAGTACTTC
>TRBJ2-1|NA|TRBV5-4|TRBD2
CASSPEDHSGRAFNEQFF
TGTGCCAGCAGCCCCGAAGATCATAGCGGGAGGGCCTTCAATGAGCAGTTCTTC
>TRBJ2-7|NA|TRBV7-9|TRBD1
CASSQITGDHEQYF
TGTGCCAGCAGCCAGATAACAGGGGACCACGAGCAGTACTTC
>TRBJ2-2|NA|TRBV9|NA
CASSVRDGEPNTGELFF
TGTGCCAGCAGCGTGCGGGATGGTGAACCGAACACCGGGGAGCTGTTTTTT